This TCR beta chain was sequenced in a study of blood T cell repertoires in COVID-19. On the study more broadly: Whether acute or convalescent, the COVID-19 samples came from the United States, Italy and Spain.

Seattle's cohort entered during active infection and was followed longitudinally. CDR3 length: 14 amino acids. Per the original methods: Cell counts per sample came from amplifying reference gene primers. The repertoire was sequenced with immunoSEQ multiplex PCR; TCRdb's copy has only in-frame clones and lacks some. V and J calls plus clone size are reproduced from that table; the DNA served to infer D and trimming. The sample lists some 240,000 clones, about 90% occurring once. This rearrangement joins TRBV21-1 to TRBJ2-7; the table's D call of TRBD1 was not tested on the DNA. TRBV21-1 is shown as a pseudogene. Sequencing was done on a sample of peripheral blood. The TCR originated in a woman aged 55 to 70 with COVID-19, enrolled during active disease. As DNA, the CDR3 is TGTGCCAGCAGCGACCGGGACAGGGAGGACGAGCAGTACTTC. It specifies CASSDRDREDEQYF.